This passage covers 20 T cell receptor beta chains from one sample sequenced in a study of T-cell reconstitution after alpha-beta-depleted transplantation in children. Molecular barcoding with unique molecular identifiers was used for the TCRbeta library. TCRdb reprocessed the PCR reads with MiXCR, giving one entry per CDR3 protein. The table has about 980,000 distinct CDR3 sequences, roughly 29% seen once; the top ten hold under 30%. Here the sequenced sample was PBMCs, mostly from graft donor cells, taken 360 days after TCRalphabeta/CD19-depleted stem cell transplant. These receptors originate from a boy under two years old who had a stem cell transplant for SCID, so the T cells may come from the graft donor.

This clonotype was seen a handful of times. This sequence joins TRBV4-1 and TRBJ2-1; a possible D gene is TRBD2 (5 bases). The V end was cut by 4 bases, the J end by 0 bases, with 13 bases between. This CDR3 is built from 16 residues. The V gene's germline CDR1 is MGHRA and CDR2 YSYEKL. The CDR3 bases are TGCGCCAGCAGCCCTCTAGCTTTACTCTCCTACAATGAGCAGTTCTTC. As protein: CASSPLALLSYNEQFF.

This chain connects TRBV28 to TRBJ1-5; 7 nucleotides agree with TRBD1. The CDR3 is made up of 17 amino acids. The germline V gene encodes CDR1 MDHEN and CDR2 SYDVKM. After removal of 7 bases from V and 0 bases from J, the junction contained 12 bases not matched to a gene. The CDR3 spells CASIPAAGQNSNQPQHF. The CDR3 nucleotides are TGTGCCAGCATCCCGGCGGCGGGACAGAATAGCAATCAGCCCCAGCATTTT. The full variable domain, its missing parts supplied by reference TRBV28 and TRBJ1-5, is DVKVTQSSRYLVKRTGEKVFLECVQDMDHENMFWYRQDPGLGLRLIYFSYDVKMKEKGDIPEGYSVSREKKERFSLILESASTNQTSMYLCASIPAAGQNSNQPQHFGDGTRLSIL.

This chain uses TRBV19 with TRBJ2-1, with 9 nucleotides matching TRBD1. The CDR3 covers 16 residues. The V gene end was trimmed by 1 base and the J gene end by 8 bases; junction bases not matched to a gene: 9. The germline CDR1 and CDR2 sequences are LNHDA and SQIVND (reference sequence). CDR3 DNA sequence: TGTGCCAGTAGTATAGGAGGGACAGGGAGTGTGGATGAGCAGTTCTTC. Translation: CASSIGGTGSVDEQFF.

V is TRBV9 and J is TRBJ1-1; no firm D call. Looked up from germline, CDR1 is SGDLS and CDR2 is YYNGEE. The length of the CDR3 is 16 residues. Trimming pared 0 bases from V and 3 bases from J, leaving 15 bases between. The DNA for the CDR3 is TGTGCCAGCAGCGTAGATGCGGGAATAAAGGACACTGAAGCTTTCTTT. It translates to CASSVDAGIKDTEAFF.

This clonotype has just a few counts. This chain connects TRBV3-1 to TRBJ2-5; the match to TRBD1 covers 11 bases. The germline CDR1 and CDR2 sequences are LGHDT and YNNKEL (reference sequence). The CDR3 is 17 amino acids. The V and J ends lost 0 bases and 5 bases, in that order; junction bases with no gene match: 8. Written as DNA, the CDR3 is TGTGCCAGCAGCCAAGATCGGACAGGGGGCAGTAGGGAGACCCAGTACTTC. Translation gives CASSQDRTGGSRETQYF.

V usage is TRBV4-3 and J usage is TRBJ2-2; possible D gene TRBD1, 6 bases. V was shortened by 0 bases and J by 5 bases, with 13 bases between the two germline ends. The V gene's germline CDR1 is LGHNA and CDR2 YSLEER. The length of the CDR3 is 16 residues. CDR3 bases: TGCGCCAGCAGCCAAGAGAGTGCCAGGGGTACCGGGGAGCTGTTTTTT. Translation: CASSQESARGTGELFF.

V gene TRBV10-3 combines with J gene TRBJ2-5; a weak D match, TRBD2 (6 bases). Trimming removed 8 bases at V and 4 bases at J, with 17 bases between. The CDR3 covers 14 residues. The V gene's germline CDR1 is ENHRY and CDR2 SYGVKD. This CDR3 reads CAIASNIGGETQYF. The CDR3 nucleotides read TGTGCCATCGCCTCCAACATCGGGGGAGAGACCCAGTACTTC.

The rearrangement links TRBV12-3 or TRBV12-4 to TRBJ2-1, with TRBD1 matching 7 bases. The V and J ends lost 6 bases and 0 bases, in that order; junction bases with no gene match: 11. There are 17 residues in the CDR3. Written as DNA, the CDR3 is TGTGCCAGCAGGCCTACCCCGGGACAGATCTCCTACAATGAGCAGTTCTTC. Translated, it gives CASRPTPGQISYNEQFF.

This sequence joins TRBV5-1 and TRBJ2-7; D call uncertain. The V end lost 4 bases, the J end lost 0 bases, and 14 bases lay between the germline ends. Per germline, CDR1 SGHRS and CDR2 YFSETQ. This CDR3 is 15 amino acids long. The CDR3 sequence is CASSVYSLSSYEQYF. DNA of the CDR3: TGCGCCAGCAGCGTCTACTCCTTGAGCTCCTACGAGCAGTACTTC.

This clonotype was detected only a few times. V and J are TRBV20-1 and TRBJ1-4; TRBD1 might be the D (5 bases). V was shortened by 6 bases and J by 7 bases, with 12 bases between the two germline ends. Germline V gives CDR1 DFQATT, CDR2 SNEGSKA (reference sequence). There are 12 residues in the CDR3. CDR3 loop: CSATGSIEKLFF. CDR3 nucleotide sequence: TGCAGTGCAACAGGTTCTATTGAAAAACTGTTTTTT.

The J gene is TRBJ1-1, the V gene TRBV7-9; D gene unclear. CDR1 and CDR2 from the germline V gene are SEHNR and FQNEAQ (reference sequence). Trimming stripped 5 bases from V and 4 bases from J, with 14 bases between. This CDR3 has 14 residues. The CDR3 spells CASSPLLGRTEAFF. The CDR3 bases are TGTGCCAGCAGCCCCCTGTTGGGTCGCACTGAAGCTTTCTTT.

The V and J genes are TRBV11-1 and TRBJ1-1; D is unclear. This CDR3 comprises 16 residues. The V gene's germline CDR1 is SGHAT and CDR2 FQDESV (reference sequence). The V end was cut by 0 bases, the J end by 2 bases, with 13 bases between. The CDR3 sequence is CASSLAAGNPNTEAFF. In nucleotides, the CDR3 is TGTGCCAGCAGCTTAGCGGCAGGCAATCCTAACACTGAAGCTTTCTTT.

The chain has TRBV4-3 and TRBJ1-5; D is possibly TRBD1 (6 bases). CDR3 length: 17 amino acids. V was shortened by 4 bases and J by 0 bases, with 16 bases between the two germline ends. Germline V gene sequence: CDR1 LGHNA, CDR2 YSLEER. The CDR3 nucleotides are TGCGCCAGCAGCCGAGATTTACAGGGTAGTAGCAATCAGCCCCAGCATTTT. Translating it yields CASSRDLQGSSNQPQHF.

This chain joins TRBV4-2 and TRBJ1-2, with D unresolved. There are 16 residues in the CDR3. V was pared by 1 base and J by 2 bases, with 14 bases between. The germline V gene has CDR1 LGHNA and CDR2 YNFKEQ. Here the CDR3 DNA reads TGTGCCAGCAGCCAAGGCCCGGCCAGGCCCAACTATGGCTACACCTTC. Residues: CASSQGPARPNYGYTF.

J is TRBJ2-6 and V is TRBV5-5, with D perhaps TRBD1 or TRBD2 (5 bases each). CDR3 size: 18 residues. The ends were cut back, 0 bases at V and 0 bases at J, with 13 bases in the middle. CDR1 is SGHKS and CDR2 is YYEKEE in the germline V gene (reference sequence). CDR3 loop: CASSLEGRTSSGANVLTF. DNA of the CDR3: TGTGCCAGCAGCTTGGAGGGACGGACAAGCTCTGGGGCCAACGTCCTGACTTTC.

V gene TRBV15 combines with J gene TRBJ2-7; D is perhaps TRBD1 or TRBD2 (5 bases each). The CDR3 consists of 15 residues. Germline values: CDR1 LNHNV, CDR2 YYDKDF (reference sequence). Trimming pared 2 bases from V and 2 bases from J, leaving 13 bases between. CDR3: CATSRRDLQPYEQYF. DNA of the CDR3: TGTGCCACCAGCAGAAGGGACCTCCAACCCTACGAGCAGTACTTC. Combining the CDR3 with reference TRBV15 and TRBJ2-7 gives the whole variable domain DAMVIQNPRYQVTQFGKPVTLSCSQTLNHNVMYWYQQKSSQAPKLLFHYYDKDFNNEADTPDNFQSRRPNTSFCFLDIRSPGLGDTAMYLCATSRRDLQPYEQYFGPGTRLTVT.

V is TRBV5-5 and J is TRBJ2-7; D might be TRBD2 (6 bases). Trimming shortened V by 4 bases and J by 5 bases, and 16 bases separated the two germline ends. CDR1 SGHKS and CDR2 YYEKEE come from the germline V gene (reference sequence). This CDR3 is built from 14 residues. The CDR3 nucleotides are TGTGCCAGCAGCGTACTGAAGGGGAGGAACGAGCAGTACTTC. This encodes CASSVLKGRNEQYF. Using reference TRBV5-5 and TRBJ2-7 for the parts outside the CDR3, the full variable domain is DAGVTQSPTHLIKTRGQQVTLRCSPISGHKSVSWYQQVLGQGPQFIFQYYEKEERGRGNFPDRFSARQFPNYSSELNVNALLLGDSALYLCASSVLKGRNEQYFGPGTRLTVT.

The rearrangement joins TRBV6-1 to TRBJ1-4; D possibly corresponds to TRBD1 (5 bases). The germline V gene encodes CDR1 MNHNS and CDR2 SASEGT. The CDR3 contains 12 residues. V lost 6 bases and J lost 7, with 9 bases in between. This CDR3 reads CASSREVEKLFF. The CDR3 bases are TGTGCCAGCAGCAGGGAGGTTGAAAAACTGTTTTTT.

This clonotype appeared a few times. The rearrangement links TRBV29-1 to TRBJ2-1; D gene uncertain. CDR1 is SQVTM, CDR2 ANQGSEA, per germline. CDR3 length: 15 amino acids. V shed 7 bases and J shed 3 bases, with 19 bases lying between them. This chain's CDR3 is CSAERARHIYNEQFF. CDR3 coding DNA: TGCAGCGCCGAAAGGGCCAGACATATCTACAATGAGCAGTTCTTC.

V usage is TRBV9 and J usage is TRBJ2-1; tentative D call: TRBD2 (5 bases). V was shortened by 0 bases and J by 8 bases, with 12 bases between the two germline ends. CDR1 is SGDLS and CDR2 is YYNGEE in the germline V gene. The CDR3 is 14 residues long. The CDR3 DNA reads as TGTGCCAGCAGCGTAGGGTCCGAGGGCCATGAGCAGTTCTTC. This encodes CASSVGSEGHEQFF.